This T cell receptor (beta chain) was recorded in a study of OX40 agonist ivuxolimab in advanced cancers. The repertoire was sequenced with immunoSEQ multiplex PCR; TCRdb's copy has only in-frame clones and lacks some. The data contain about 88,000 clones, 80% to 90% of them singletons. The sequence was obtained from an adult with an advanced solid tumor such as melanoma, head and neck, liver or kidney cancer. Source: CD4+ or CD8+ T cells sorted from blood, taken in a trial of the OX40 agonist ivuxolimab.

CDR3 amino acids: CASSLGTGGYNQPQHF. CDR3 in DNA: TGTGCCAGCAGCTTAGGCACAGGGGGGTACAATCAGCCCCAGCATTTT. The rearrangement uses TRBV11-2 and TRBJ1-5, with 8 bases aligning to TRBD1. The V gene end was trimmed by 1 base and the J gene end by 3 bases; junction bases not matched to a gene: 5. This CDR3 is 16 amino acids long. Germline loops: CDR1 SGHAT, CDR2 FQNNGV.